Sequencing of this TCR beta chain was carried out in a study of CD8 T cells in Susac syndrome (dated by TCRdb to about 2019). A note on the overall study: The study used repertoire sequencing to test whether antigen drove CD8+ T cell activation and differentiation in Susac syndrome. The study compared CD8+ T cell repertoire clonality among 12 healthy donors, roughly 14 Susac syndrome patients and approximately 16 multiple sclerosis patients. Overall results and qualifications from the work: The TCR sequencing and HLA analysis was acknowledged to have included a relatively small number of individuals.

The V and J ends are trimmed by 2 bases and 7 bases, leaving 21 bases between them. The CDR3, cysteine through phenylalanine, is 18 amino acids long. The CDR3 DNA has 54 bases and is translated from base 1. CDR1 MNHEY and CDR2 SMNVEV are derived from the germline V gene (reference sequence). A word on this clonotype: It lacks a known antigen. No much larger clonotype is one base removed from it; base qualities were not supplied.

RNA was extracted using the RNeasy kit, and about 0.5 to 1 microgram was reverse transcribed with random hexamers. The immunoSEQ multiplex PCR assay, covering 54 Vbeta and 13 Jbeta segments, was used to amplify TCR beta CDR3 regions. PCR amplification bias was corrected by using a synthetic template baseline for primer optimization and computational correction. Turning to the authors' computational methods: Only productive sequences were kept, with reads annotated to V, D and J genes according to IMGT and analyzed in immunoSEQ Analyzer. To calculate clonality, Shannon entropy was normalized by log2 of the number of productive unique sequences and then subtracted from one. For each patient and control, public and private clones were evaluated among the 100 most prevalent clones. Clones were defined as Susac-specific if absent from the healthy and MS cohorts, from around 1,000 published viral clones and from other ImmuneACCESS disease sequences. In TCRdb, the public reads were trimmed at Q25 with fastp and aligned with MiXCR, with productive beta chains retained. For every CDR3 protein sequence, its rows merge into one entry that carries the most common genes and DNA. The V and J calls shown here were made by TCRdb, not taken from the authors' results. The sample records around 80,000 distinct CDR3 sequences, roughly 94% of which are singletons. Together, the top ten hold roughly 0.26% of the sample.

High-throughput TCR beta sequencing profiled peripheral blood CD8+ and CD4+ T cells from healthy donors, Susac syndrome patients and multiple sclerosis patients. Healthy donors were age- and sex-matched controls. Bulk CD8+ and CD4+ T cells were purified by magnetic negative isolation, whereas CD8+ TEMRA cells were enriched by FACS. Blood was drawn into EDTA tubes, processed within 24 hours, and PBMCs were isolated by density gradient centrifugation. PBMCs destined for TCR sequencing were cryopreserved in liquid nitrogen and later thawed in a 37 °C water bath. Purity of sorted or isolated CD4+, CD8+ and CD8+ TEMRA cells was at least 90%.

The receptor chain draws on TRBV27 and TRBJ1-6, and TRBD1 may be the D gene, going by 5 matching bases. The sequence came from a human donor in good health. Sequencing was carried out using CD8+ T cells from PBMCs. The CDR3 amino acid sequence is: CASSLTHRYRIDNSPLHF. The DNA is TGTGCCAGCAGTTTAACCCACCGCTACAGGATAGACAATTCACCCCTCCACTTT.